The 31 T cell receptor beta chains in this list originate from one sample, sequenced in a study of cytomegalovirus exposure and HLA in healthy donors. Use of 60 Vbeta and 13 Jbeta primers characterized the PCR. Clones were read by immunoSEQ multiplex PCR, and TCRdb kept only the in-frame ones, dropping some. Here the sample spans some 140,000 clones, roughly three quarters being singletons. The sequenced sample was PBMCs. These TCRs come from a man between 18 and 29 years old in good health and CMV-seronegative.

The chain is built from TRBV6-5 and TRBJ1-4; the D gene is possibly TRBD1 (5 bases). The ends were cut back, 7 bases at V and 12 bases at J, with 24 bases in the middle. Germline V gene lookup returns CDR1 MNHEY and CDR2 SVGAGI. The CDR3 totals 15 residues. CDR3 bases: TGTGCCAGCACCCCGGAATGGGCCAGGGCGGGGGAACTGTTTTTT. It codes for CASTPEWARAGELFF.

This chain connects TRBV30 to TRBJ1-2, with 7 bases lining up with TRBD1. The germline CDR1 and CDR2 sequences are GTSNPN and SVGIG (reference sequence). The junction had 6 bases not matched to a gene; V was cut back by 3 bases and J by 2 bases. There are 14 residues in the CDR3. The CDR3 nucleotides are TGTGCCTGGAGCGTCCAGGGACAGAACTATGGCTACACCTTC. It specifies CAWSVQGQNYGYTF.

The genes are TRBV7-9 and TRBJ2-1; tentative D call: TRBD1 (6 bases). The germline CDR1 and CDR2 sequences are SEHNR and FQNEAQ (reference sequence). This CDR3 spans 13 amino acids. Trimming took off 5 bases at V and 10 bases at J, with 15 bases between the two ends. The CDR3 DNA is TGTGCCAGCAGCATCGACAGGTTGGGAGAGCAGTTCTTC. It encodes CASSIDRLGEQFF.

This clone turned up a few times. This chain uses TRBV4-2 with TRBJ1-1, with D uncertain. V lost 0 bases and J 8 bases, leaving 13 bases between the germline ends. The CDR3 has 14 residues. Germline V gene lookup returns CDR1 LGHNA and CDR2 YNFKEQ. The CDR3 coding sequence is TGTGCCAGCAGCCAAGATTATGCGGAGAAGGAAGCTTTCTTT. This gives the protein CASSQDYAEKEAFF.

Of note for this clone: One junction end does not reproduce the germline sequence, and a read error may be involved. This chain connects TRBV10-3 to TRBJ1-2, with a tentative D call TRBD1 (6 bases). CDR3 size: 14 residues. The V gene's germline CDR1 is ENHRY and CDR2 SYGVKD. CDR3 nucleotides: TGTGCCGTCAGACCACAGGGTTACAACTATGGCTACACCTTC. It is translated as CAVRPQGYNYGYTF.

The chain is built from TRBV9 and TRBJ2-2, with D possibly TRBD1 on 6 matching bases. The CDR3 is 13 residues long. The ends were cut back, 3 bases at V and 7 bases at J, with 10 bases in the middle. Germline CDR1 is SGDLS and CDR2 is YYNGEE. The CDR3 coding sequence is TGTGCCAGCAGCGAACAGGGACACGGGGAGCTGTTTTTT. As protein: CASSEQGHGELFF.

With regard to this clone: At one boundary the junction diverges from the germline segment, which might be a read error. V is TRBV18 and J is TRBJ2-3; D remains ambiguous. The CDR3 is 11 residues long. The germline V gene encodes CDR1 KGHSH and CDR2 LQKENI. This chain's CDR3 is CASSPGDMQYF. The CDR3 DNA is TGTGCCAGCTCACCCGGAGATATGCAGTATTTT.

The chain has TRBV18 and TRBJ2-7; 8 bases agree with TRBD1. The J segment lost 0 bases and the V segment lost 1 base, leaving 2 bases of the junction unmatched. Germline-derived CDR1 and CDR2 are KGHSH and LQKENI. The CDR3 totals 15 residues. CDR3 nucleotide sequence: TGTGCCAGCTCACCACGGACAGGGAGCTCCTACGAGCAGTACTTC. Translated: CASSPRTGSSYEQYF. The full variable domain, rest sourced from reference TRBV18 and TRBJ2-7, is NAGVMQNPRHLVRRRGQEARLRCSPMKGHSHVYWYRQLPEEGLKFMVYLQKENIIDESGMPKERFSAEFPKEGPSILRIQQVVRGDSAAYFCASSPRTGSSYEQYFGPGTRLTVT.

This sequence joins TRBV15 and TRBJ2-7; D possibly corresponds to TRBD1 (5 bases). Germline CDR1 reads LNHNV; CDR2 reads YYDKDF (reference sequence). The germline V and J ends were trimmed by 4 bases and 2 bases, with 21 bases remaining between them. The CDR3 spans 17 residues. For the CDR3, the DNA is TGTGCCACCAGCAACGGTAGGACACGGACGGCAACCTACGAGCAGTACTTC. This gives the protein CATSNGRTRTATYEQYF.

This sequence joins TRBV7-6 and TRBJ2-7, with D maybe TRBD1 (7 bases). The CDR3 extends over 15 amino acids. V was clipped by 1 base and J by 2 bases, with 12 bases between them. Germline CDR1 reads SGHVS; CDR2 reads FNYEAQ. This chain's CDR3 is CASSLGGTVTYEQYF. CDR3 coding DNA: TGTGCCAGCAGCTTAGGCGGGACAGTAACCTACGAGCAGTACTTC.

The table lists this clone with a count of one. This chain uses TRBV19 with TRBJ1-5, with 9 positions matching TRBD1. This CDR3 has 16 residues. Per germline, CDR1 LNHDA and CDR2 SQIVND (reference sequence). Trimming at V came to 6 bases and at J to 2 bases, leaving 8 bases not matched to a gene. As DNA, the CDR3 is TGTGCCAGTAGCACACCGGGACAGGGTGGCAATCAGCCCCAGCATTTT. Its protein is CASSTPGQGGNQPQHF.

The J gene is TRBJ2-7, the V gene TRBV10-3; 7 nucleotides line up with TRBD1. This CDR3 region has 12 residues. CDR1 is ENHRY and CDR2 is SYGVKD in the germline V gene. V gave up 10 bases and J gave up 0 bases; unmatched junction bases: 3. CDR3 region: CATRDSSYEQYF. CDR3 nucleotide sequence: TGTGCCACCCGGGACAGCTCCTACGAGCAGTACTTC.

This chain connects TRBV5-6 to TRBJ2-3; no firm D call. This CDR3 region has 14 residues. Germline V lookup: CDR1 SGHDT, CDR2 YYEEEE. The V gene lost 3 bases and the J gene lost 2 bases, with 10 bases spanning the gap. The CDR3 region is CASSYLQITDTQYF. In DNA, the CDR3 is TGTGCCAGCAGCTATCTACAGATCACAGATACGCAGTATTTT.

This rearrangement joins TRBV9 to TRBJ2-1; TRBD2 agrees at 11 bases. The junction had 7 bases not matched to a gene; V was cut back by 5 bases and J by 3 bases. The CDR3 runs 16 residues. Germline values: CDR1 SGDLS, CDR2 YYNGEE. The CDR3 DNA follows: TGTGCCAGCAGTTCTCCCGGGACTAGCGGCTACAATGAGCAGTTCTTC. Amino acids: CASSSPGTSGYNEQFF.

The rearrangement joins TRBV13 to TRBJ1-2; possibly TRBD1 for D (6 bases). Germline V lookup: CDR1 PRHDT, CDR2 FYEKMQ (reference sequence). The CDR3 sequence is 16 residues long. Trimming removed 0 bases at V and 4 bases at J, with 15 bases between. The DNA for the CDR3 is TGTGCCAGCAGCTTAGGAGGCAGGGGAGCTACCTATGGCTACACCTTC. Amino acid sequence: CASSLGGRGATYGYTF.

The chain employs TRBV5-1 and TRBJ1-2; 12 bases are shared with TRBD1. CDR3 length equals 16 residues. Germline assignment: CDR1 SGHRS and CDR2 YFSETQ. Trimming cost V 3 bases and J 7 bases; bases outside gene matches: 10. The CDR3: CASSSGTGGSWGGYTF. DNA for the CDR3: TGCGCCAGCAGCTCCGGGACAGGGGGCTCTTGGGGTGGCTACACCTTC.

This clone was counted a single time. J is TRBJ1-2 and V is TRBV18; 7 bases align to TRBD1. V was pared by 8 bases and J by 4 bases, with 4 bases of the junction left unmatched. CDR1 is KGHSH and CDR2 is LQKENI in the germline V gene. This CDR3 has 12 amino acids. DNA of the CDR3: TGTGCCAGCGGGACAGATCCCTATGGCTACACCTTC. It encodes CASGTDPYGYTF.

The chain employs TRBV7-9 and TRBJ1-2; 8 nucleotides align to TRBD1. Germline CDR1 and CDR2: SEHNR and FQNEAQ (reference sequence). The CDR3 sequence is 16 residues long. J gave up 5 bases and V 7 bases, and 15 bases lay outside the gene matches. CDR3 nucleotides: TGTGCCAGCACATTTGACTCAGGGGGCTATGGGTATGGCTACACCTTC. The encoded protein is CASTFDSGGYGYGYTF.

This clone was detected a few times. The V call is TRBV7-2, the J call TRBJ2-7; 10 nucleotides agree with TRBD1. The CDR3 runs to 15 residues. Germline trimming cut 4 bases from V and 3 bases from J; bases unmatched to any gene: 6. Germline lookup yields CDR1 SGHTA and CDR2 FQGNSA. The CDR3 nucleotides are TGTGCCAGCAGCTCCTCCGGGACAGGGGTCTACGAGCAGTACTTC. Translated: CASSSSGTGVYEQYF. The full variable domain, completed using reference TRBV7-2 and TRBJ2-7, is GAGVSQSPSNKVTEKGKDVELRCDPISGHTALYWYRQSLGQGLEFLIYFQGNSAPDKSGLPSDRFSAERTGGSVSTLTIQRTQQEDSAVYLCASSSSGTGVYEQYFGPGTRLTVT.

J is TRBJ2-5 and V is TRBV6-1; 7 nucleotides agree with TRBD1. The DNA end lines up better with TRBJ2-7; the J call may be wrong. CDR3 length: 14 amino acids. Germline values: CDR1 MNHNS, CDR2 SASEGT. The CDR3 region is CASSETTGSYEQYF. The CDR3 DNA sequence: TGTGCCAGCAGTGAGACGACAGGGAGCTACGAGCAGTACTTC.

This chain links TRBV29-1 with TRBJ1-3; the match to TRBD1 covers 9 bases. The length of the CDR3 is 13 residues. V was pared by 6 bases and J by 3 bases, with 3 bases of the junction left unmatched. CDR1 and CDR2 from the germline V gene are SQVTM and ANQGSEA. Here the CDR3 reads CSVSDRGGNTIYF. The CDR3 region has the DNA TGCAGCGTCTCGGACAGGGGTGGAAACACCATATATTTT.

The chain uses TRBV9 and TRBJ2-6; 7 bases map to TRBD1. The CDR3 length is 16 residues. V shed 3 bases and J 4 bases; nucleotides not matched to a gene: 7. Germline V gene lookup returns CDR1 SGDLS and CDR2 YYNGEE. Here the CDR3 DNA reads TGTGCCAGCAGCGCGCGGACAGGCACAGGGGCCAACGTCCTGACTTTC. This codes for CASSARTGTGANVLTF.

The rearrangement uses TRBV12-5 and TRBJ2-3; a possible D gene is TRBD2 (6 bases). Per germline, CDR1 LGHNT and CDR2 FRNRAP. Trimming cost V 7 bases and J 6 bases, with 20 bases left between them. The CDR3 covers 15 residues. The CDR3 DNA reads TGTGCTAGTGCCCCCCGTTCGGGGGAGGTGGATACGCAGTATTTT. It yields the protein CASAPRSGEVDTQYF.

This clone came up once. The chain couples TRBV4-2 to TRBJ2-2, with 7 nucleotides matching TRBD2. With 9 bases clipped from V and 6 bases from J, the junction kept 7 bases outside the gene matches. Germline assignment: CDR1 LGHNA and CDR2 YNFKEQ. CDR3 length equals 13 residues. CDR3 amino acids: CASSEAGAGELFF. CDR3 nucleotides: TGTGCCAGTAGCGAGGCGGGGGCCGGGGAGCTGTTTTTT.

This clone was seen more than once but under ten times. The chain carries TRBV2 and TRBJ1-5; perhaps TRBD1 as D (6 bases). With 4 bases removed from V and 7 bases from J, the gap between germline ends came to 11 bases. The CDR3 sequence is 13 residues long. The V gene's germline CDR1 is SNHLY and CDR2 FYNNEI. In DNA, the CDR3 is TGTGCCAGCAGTGCAACAGGGTCCCAGCCCCAGCATTTT. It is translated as CASSATGSQPQHF.

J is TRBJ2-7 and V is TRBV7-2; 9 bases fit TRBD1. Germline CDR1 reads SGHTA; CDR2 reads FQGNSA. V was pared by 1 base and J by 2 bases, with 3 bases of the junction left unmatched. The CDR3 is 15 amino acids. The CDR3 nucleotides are TGTGCCAGCAGCTTAGAGGACAGGGGAACCTACGAGCAGTACTTC. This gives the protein CASSLEDRGTYEQYF.

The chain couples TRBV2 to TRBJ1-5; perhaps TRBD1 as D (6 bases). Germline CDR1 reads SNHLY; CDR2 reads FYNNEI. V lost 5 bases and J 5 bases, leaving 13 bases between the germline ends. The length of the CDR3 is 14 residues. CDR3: CASSLGSGDQPQHF. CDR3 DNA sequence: TGTGCCAGCAGTCTTGGTTCAGGGGATCAGCCCCAGCATTTT.

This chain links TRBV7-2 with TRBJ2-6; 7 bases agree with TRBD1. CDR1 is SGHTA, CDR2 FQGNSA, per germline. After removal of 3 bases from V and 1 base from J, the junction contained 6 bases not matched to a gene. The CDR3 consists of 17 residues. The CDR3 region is CASSFKTGWSGANVLTF. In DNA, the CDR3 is TGTGCCAGCAGCTTCAAGACAGGGTGGTCTGGGGCCAACGTCCTGACTTTC. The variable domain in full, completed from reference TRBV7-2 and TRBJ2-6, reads GAGVSQSPSNKVTEKGKDVELRCDPISGHTALYWYRQSLGQGLEFLIYFQGNSAPDKSGLPSDRFSAERTGGSVSTLTIQRTQQEDSAVYLCASSFKTGWSGANVLTFGAGSRLTVL.

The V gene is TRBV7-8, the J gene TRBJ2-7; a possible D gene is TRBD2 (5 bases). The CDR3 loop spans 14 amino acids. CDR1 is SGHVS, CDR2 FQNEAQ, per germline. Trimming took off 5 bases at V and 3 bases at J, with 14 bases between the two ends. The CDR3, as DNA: TGTGCCAGCAGCCCAACGGGAATAAACTACGAGCAGTACTTC. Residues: CASSPTGINYEQYF.

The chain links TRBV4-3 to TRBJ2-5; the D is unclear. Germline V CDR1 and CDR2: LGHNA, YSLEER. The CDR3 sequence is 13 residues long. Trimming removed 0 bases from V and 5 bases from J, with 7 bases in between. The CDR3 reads CASSQDQAETQYF. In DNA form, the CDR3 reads TGCGCCAGCAGCCAAGATCAGGCGGAGACCCAGTACTTC.

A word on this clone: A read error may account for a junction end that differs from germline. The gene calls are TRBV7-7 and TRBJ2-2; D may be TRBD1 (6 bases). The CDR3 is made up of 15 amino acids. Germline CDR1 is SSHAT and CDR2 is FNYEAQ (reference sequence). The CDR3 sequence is CASSLKTAGDGELFF. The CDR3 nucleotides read TGTGCTAGCAGCTTAAAGACGGCAGGGGACGGGGAGCTGTTTTTT. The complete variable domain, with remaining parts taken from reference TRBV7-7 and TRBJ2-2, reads GAGVSQSPRYKVTKRGQDVTLRCDPISSHATLYWYQQALGQGPEFLTYFNYEAQPDKSGLPSDRFSAERPEGSISTLTIQRTEQRDSAMYRCASSLKTAGDGELFFGEGSRLTVL.